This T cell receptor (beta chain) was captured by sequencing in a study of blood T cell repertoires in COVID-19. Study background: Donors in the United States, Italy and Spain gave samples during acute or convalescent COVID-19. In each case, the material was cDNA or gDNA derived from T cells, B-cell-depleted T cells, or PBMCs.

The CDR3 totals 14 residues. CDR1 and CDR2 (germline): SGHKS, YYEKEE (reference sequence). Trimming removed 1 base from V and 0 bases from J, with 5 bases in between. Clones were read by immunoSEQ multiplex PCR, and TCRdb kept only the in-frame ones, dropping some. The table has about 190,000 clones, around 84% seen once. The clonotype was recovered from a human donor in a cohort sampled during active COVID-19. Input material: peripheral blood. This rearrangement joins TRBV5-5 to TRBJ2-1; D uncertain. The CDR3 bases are TGTGCCAGCAGCTTGTCTCCCTCCTACAATGAGCAGTTCTTC. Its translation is CASSLSPSYNEQFF.